The 26 T cell receptor beta chains presented below share a single source sample, sequenced in a study of cytotoxic CD8 clonotypes in ibrutinib-treated CLL. TCRdb's copy holds only in-frame clones and misses some; the assay was immunoSEQ multiplex PCR. The sample carries approximately 45,000 clones, 69% recorded once. The material was PBMCs, obtained after 12 months of ibrutinib treatment. The receptors originated from a human donor with chronic lymphocytic leukemia.

The J gene is TRBJ2-7, the V gene TRBV4-2; D unresolved. In germline, CDR1 is LGHNA, CDR2 YNFKEQ. This CDR3 has 13 amino acids. Trimming pared 5 bases from V and 2 bases from J, leaving 10 bases between. The CDR3 sequence is CASSTNRAYEQYF. For the CDR3, the DNA is TGTGCCAGCAGCACAAACAGAGCCTACGAGCAGTACTTC.

The V call is TRBV9, the J call TRBJ2-3; D not resolved. Per the germline V gene, CDR1 is SGDLS and CDR2 is YYNGEE. This CDR3 is 16 amino acids long. Trimming took off 3 bases at V and 2 bases at J, with 16 bases between the two ends. The CDR3 protein is CASSENGSPTTDTQYF. CDR3 in DNA: TGTGCCAGCAGCGAGAATGGGTCCCCCACCACAGATACGCAGTATTTT.

The chain recombines TRBV28 with TRBJ1-4; 10 nucleotides agree with TRBD1. Germline CDR1 is MDHEN and CDR2 is SYDVKM. The CDR3 is made up of 14 amino acids. Germline trimming cut 4 bases from V and 8 bases from J; bases unmatched to any gene: 4. CDR3 DNA sequence: TGTGCCAGCAGTTCGGGACAGGGGCAAGAAAAACTGTTTTTT. This codes for CASSSGQGQEKLFF.

This clone was counted once. This rearrangement joins TRBV7-6 to TRBJ1-1, with 8 bases aligning to TRBD1. Germline V CDR1 and CDR2: SGHVS, FNYEAQ. The junction had 6 bases not matched to a gene; V was cut back by 3 bases and J by 3 bases. The CDR3 contains 15 residues. The CDR3 DNA reads TGTGCCAGCAGCTTTACAGGGGGGGAGGACACTGAAGCTTTCTTT. It codes for CASSFTGGEDTEAFF.

The chain is built from TRBV2 and TRBJ2-3; perhaps TRBD1 as D (7 bases). The CDR3 is 14 residues long. Germline assignment: CDR1 SNHLY and CDR2 FYNNEI. The germline V and J ends were trimmed by 6 bases and 0 bases, with 10 bases remaining between them. CDR3 coding DNA: TGTGCCAGCAGGACAGGGACTAGCACAGATACGCAGTATTTT. Amino acids: CASRTGTSTDTQYF.

The chain employs TRBV5-4 and TRBJ2-7, with a possible D match to TRBD1 (6 bases). V was shortened by 5 bases and J by 2 bases, with 14 bases between the two germline ends. This CDR3 comprises 14 residues. The germline CDR1 and CDR2 sequences are SGHNT and YYREEE (reference sequence). The CDR3 sequence is CASSQTGQPYEQYF. The CDR3 DNA reads as TGTGCCAGCAGTCAGACCGGACAGCCCTACGAGCAGTACTTC.

V and J are TRBV29-1 and TRBJ1-5, with 9 bases fitting TRBD1. The CDR3 is 14 amino acids. V lost 5 bases to trimming and J lost 5 bases; unmatched junction nucleotides: 7. Germline-derived CDR1 and CDR2 are SQVTM and ANQGSEA. CDR3 region: CSVLDRGGDQPQHF. The CDR3 nucleotides are TGCAGCGTTCTCGACAGGGGGGGGGATCAGCCCCAGCATTTT. Filled out from reference TRBV29-1 and TRBJ1-5, the complete variable domain reads SAVISQKPSRDICQRGTSLTIQCQVDSQVTMMFWYRQQPGQSLTLIATANQGSEATYESGFVIDKFPISRPNLTFSTLTVSNMSPEDSSIYLCSVLDRGGDQPQHFGDGTRLSIL.

This sequence joins TRBV4-1 and TRBJ1-1; 8 nucleotides align to TRBD1. The junction had 10 bases not matched to a gene; V was cut back by 4 bases and J by 6 bases. This CDR3 is built from 15 residues. Germline V gene lookup returns CDR1 MGHRA and CDR2 YSYEKL. The CDR3 DNA sequence: TGCGCCAGCAGCCCAGAGACAGGGGCAATTGCTGAAGCTTTCTTT. This codes for CASSPETGAIAEAFF.

The chain carries TRBV14 and TRBJ2-3, with unresolved D. The V end lost 0 bases, the J end lost 4 bases, and 8 bases lay between the germline ends. The CDR3 runs to 14 residues. Germline V CDR1 and CDR2: SGHDN, FVKESK. CDR3 nucleotides: TGTGCCAGCAGCCAAGATTTGGCAGCAGATACGCAGTATTTT. This codes for CASSQDLAADTQYF.

This clone was found a few times. V gene TRBV7-3 combines with J gene TRBJ2-1, with D perhaps TRBD2 (7 bases). The CDR3 is 14 residues long. The germline V and J ends were trimmed by 2 bases and 5 bases, with 10 bases remaining between them. The germline V gene has CDR1 SGHTA and CDR2 FQGTGA. The CDR3: CASSLAGANNEQFF. CDR3 sequence (DNA): TGTGCCAGCAGCTTAGCGGGGGCCAACAATGAGCAGTTCTTC.

V gene TRBV6-5 combines with J gene TRBJ2-7, with D uncertain. The CDR3 runs to 15 residues. The germline CDR1 and CDR2 sequences are MNHEY and SVGAGI. V was trimmed by 0 bases and J by 3 bases, leaving 12 bases between them. CDR3 residues: CASSYSGRPFYEQYF. CDR3 in DNA: TGTGCCAGCAGTTACTCAGGGCGGCCGTTCTACGAGCAGTACTTC.

V gene TRBV19 combines with J gene TRBJ2-3; D is undetermined. This CDR3 contains 12 residues. The V gene lost 6 bases and the J gene lost 5 bases, with 9 bases spanning the gap. Germline V gene data show CDR1 as LNHDA and CDR2 as SQIVND (reference sequence). In nucleotides, the CDR3 is TGTGCCAGTAGCTTCGACCAAGATACGCAGTATTTT. Its translation is CASSFDQDTQYF.

J is TRBJ1-3 and V is TRBV5-4; no reliable D call. The CDR3 is 14 amino acids. V was trimmed by 0 bases and J by 4 bases, leaving 8 bases between them. Germline V gene lookup returns CDR1 SGHNT and CDR2 YYREEE (reference sequence). The CDR3 nucleotides read TGTGCCAGCAGCTTGGATTCCAGGGGAAACACCATATATTTT. It specifies CASSLDSRGNTIYF.

The chain links TRBV10-2 to TRBJ2-2; D is unresolved. This CDR3 has 18 amino acids. V dropped 7 bases and J dropped 2 bases, with 23 bases sitting between them. Germline values: CDR1 WSHSY, CDR2 SAAADI. The CDR3 bases are TGCGCCAGCAACCGATCCCCCCTCAGTTCTATTAACACCGGGGAGCTGTTTTTT. Its translation is CASNRSPLSSINTGELFF.

The rearrangement links TRBV18 to TRBJ1-5, with 8 nucleotides matching TRBD1. Germline CDR1 reads KGHSH; CDR2 reads LQKENI. The CDR3 extends over 13 amino acids. The ends lost 9 bases at V and 7 bases at J; junction bases unmatched: 8. The CDR3 loop reads CASSDRGGQPQHF. The CDR3 region has the DNA TGTGCCAGTAGTGACAGGGGTGGACAGCCCCAGCATTTT. Supplemented by reference TRBV18 and TRBJ1-5, the full variable domain reads NAGVMQNPRHLVRRRGQEARLRCSPMKGHSHVYWYRQLPEEGLKFMVYLQKENIIDESGMPKERFSAEFPKEGPSILRIQQVVRGDSAAYFCASSDRGGQPQHFGDGTRLSIL.

The chain uses TRBV19 and TRBJ2-7; D may match TRBD1 or TRBD2 (5 bases each). Between the trimmed V and J ends, which lost 3 bases and 0 bases, there was a span of 18 bases. Germline CDR1 is LNHDA and CDR2 is SQIVND (reference sequence). CDR3 length equals 17 residues. CDR3 amino acids: CASSIVLGRQYSYEQYF. In DNA, the CDR3 is TGTGCCAGTAGTATTGTATTGGGGAGACAGTACTCCTACGAGCAGTACTTC.

J is TRBJ2-1 and V is TRBV9; D not certain. The germline CDR1 and CDR2 sequences are SGDLS and YYNGEE. The CDR3 totals 14 residues. V dropped 0 bases and J dropped 10 bases, with 14 bases sitting between them. The CDR3 is CASSVGDRSGEQFF. The CDR3 nucleotides are TGTGCCAGCAGCGTAGGGGATAGGAGTGGGGAGCAGTTCTTC.

This clone appeared a few times. The V gene is TRBV19, the J gene TRBJ1-2; 10 bases match TRBD1. This CDR3 is 16 amino acids long. Germline values: CDR1 LNHDA, CDR2 SQIVND (reference sequence). The V gene end was trimmed by 5 bases and the J gene end by 4 bases; junction bases not matched to a gene: 10. CDR3 nucleotide sequence: TGTGCCAGTAGTTCAGCCGGGACAGGGGTTTCCTATGGCTACACCTTC. Its translation: CASSSAGTGVSYGYTF.

This chain uses TRBV7-6 with TRBJ2-3; 10 bases are shared with TRBD2. V shed 1 base, J shed 2 bases, and the junction held 3 bases outside the gene matches. In germline, CDR1 is SGHVS, CDR2 FNYEAQ. This CDR3 comprises 16 residues. CDR3 region: CASSLGLAGVTDTQYF. The CDR3 DNA follows: TGTGCCAGCAGCTTAGGCCTAGCGGGGGTCACAGATACGCAGTATTTT.

The chain couples TRBV28 to TRBJ2-6; no reliable D call. The CDR3 totals 14 residues. With 4 bases removed from V and 5 bases from J, the gap between germline ends came to 9 bases. Germline V lookup: CDR1 MDHEN, CDR2 SYDVKM. CDR3 loop: CASSSPLRANVLTF. The CDR3 DNA is TGTGCCAGCAGTTCACCACTTCGGGCCAACGTCCTGACTTTC.

The genes are TRBV28 and TRBJ1-6, with 7 bases matching TRBD1. The V segment lost 3 bases and the J segment 3 bases; nucleotides outside the gene matches: 8. CDR3 length: 17 residues. CDR1 is MDHEN, CDR2 SYDVKM, per germline. The CDR3 region has the DNA TGTGCCAGCAGTTTGGGGCCCGGGACAGTCTATAATTCACCCCTCCACTTT. This translates into CASSLGPGTVYNSPLHF.

This clone is classed as medium-sized. This sequence joins TRBV5-8 and TRBJ1-2; D is possibly TRBD1 (6 bases). The V end lost 3 bases, the J end lost 4 bases, and 10 bases lay between the germline ends. CDR3 length equals 13 residues. The germline CDR1 and CDR2 sequences are SGHTS and YDEGEE. The CDR3 loop is CASSWGASYGYTF. CDR3 bases: TGTGCCAGCAGCTGGGGGGCCAGCTATGGCTACACCTTC.

The chain carries TRBV7-3 and TRBJ2-7; possibly TRBD1 for D (5 bases). V lost 5 bases and J lost 5, with 19 bases in between. This CDR3 is 15 amino acids long. Germline lookup yields CDR1 SGHTA and CDR2 FQGTGA. The DNA for the CDR3 is TGTGCCAGCAGCCCTCAGGACGAAAGGGGCCACGAGCAGTACTTC. This codes for CASSPQDERGHEQYF.

The genes are TRBV19 and TRBJ1-2, with D maybe TRBD1 (5 bases). The CDR3 has 14 amino acids. Trimming removed 7 bases from V and 7 bases from J, with 19 bases in between. Germline CDR1 is LNHDA and CDR2 is SQIVND (reference sequence). This CDR3 is CASKPGTVGGGYTF. The DNA for the CDR3 is TGTGCCAGTAAGCCTGGGACCGTAGGTGGTGGCTACACCTTC.

V and J are TRBV5-1 and TRBJ2-4; D gene ambiguous. Trimming left V 4 bases short and J 3 bases short, with 14 bases between. This CDR3 is 15 amino acids long. Germline loops: CDR1 SGHRS, CDR2 YFSETQ. The CDR3 loop reads CASSSLDVGKNIQYF. CDR3 coding DNA: TGCGCCAGCAGCAGCCTGGATGTTGGCAAAAACATTCAGTACTTC.

The chain combines TRBV4-1 with TRBJ2-7; D perhaps matches TRBD1 (6 bases). V lost 1 base and J 2 bases, leaving 12 bases between the germline ends. The CDR3 totals 15 residues. The germline CDR1 and CDR2 sequences are MGHRA and YSYEKL. Here the CDR3 reads CASSQGGQATYEQYF. The CDR3, as DNA: TGCGCCAGCAGCCAAGGGGGGCAGGCAACCTACGAGCAGTACTTC.